This TCR delta chain was captured in a study of gamma-delta chains in newborns, infants, children. About the study: Microbial exposure reportedly drives polyclonal innate γδ T cell expansion after birth.

This CDR3 is 20 amino acids long. Germline V gene sequence: CDR1 GEAIGNYY, CDR2 EKD. Trimming left V 0 bases short and J 0 bases short, with 17 bases between. This clone was counted between two and nine times. TCRdb reanalysed the reads with CATT. Altogether about 6,100 delta-chain clones are present, less than 2.5% being singletons, with the ten largest covering approximately 12%. The source material was blood. This receptor was obtained from a child who was a newborn, infant or young child, either healthy, febrile or measles-vaccinated (not recorded which). The V and J genes are TRDV2 and TRDJ3; D may be TRDD3 (5 bases). Here the CDR3 DNA reads TGTGCCTGTGACACCGGGGGGGTCCAAACCGGCTCCTGGGACACCCGACAGATGTTTTTC. Translated, it gives CACDTGGVQTGSWDTRQMFF.